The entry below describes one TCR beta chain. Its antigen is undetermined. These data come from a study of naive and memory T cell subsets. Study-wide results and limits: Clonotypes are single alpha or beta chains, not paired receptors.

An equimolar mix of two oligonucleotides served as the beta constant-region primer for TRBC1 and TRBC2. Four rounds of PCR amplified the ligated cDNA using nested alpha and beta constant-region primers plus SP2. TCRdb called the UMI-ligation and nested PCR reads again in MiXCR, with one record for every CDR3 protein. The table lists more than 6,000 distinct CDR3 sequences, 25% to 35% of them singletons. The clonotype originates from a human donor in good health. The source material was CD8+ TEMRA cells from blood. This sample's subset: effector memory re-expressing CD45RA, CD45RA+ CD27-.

The CDR3 here is CASSWPLGNEQYF. The CDR3 DNA is TGTGCCAGCAGTTGGCCCCTCGGGAACGAGCAGTACTTC. The chain joins TRBV6-2 or TRBV6-3 to TRBJ2-7; D may be TRBD2 (5 bases). Trimming shortened V by 4 bases and J by 5 bases, and 12 bases separated the two germline ends. Germline V gene data show CDR1 as MNHEY and CDR2 as SVGEGT. The CDR3 runs to 13 residues.